One sample yielded the 31 T cell receptor beta chains listed below, sequenced in a study of post-analysis software for immune sequencing data. Study-level results: Elevated frequency relative to controls characterized several TRBV segments in patients, TRBV5-6, TRBV5-1 and TRBV20-1 among them.

The TCR beta cDNA libraries contained unique molecular identifiers. MiXCR was run by TCRdb on the PCR reads, yielding one entry per CDR3 protein. The table includes fewer than 550,000 distinct CDR3 sequences, 34% detected once. These receptors' antigens are unknown. The specimen sequenced was blood. The receptors were sampled from a girl aged 2-17 years with multiple sclerosis.

This clonotype occurred once. This sequence joins TRBV19 and TRBJ2-6; D ambiguous. This CDR3 contains 14 residues. Trimming shortened V by 4 bases and J by 4 bases, and 8 bases separated the two germline ends. The germline gives CDR1 LNHDA, CDR2 SQIVND (reference sequence). The CDR3, as DNA: TGTGCCAGTAGTAGTAAGAGGGGGGCCAACGTCCTGACTTTC. This translates into CASSSKRGANVLTF.

This chain connects TRBV5-1 to TRBJ1-2; perhaps TRBD1 as D (5 bases). CDR3 length: 16 amino acids. V was clipped by 5 bases and J by 4 bases, with 21 bases between them. Germline V gene data show CDR1 as SGHRS and CDR2 as YFSETQ. DNA for the CDR3: TGCGCCAGCAGTCGAGGTGGGGGTATGTCGGCCTATGGCTACACCTTC. The encoded protein is CASSRGGGMSAYGYTF.

V is TRBV10-3 and J is TRBJ2-7; 9 positions match TRBD1. In germline, CDR1 is ENHRY, CDR2 SYGVKD. This CDR3 spans 13 amino acids. DNA of the CDR3: TGTACCACCATCAAGGGACAGGGCTACGAGCAGTACTTC. This codes for CTTIKGQGYEQYF.

This clonotype was seen only once. J is TRBJ2-2 and V is TRBV6-1, with 7 bases fitting TRBD2. The CDR3 spans 16 residues. Looked up from germline, CDR1 is MNHNS and CDR2 is SASEGT. J lost 5 bases, V lost 6 bases, and 12 bases had no gene match. The CDR3 loop is CASRLTRGGRTGELFF. Here the CDR3 DNA reads TGTGCCAGCAGACTAACAAGGGGAGGGCGGACCGGGGAGCTGTTTTTT.

The gene calls are TRBV20-1 and TRBJ2-5; either TRBD1 or TRBD2 may supply D (5 bases each). The CDR3 length is 12 residues. Germline V gene data show CDR1 as DFQATT and CDR2 as SNEGSKA (reference sequence). V shed 5 bases and J shed 4 bases, with 11 bases lying between them. The CDR3 DNA reads as TGCAGTGCTGGTGGGGGTTCAGAGACCCAGTACTTC. Translation: CSAGGGSETQYF.

This clonotype was seen a few times. The rearrangement uses TRBV12-3 or TRBV12-4 and TRBJ1-2, with 8 bases fitting TRBD1. With V trimmed by 7 bases and J by 4 bases, 8 bases remained unmatched. This CDR3 has 14 amino acids. The CDR3 region is CASTPGQESYGYTF. CDR3 in DNA: TGTGCCAGCACTCCGGGACAGGAGTCCTATGGCTACACCTTC.

The rearrangement uses TRBV3-1 and TRBJ2-7; D is possibly TRBD1 or TRBD2 (6 bases each). Germline V CDR1 and CDR2: LGHDT, YNNKEL (reference sequence). CDR3 length: 16 amino acids. V was clipped by 4 bases and J by 2 bases, with 18 bases between them. CDR3 bases: TGTGCCAGCAGCCTTCAGGGGCCCGGGGGAACCTACGAGCAGTACTTC. It translates to CASSLQGPGGTYEQYF.

The chain is built from TRBV11-2 and TRBJ2-5, with 12 bases that match TRBD2. CDR1 and CDR2 (germline): SGHAT, FQNNGV. The CDR3 is 17 residues long. Losses at the gene ends were 1 base for V and 5 bases for J; bases not matched to a gene: 8. CDR3: CASSLGTSGDIWETQYF. Here the CDR3 DNA reads TGTGCCAGCAGCTTAGGGACTAGCGGGGATATTTGGGAGACCCAGTACTTC.

The chain is built from TRBV11-2 and TRBJ2-3, with no clear D. Germline V gives CDR1 SGHAT, CDR2 FQNNGV. This CDR3 spans 15 amino acids. Trimming stripped 4 bases from V and 4 bases from J, with 15 bases between. CDR3 nucleotide sequence: TGTGCCAGCAGCTCGGATTACGGACGCGCAGATACGCAGTATTTT. It yields the protein CASSSDYGRADTQYF.

V usage is TRBV9 and J usage is TRBJ2-2; 8 nucleotides agree with TRBD1. Germline V CDR1 and CDR2: SGDLS, YYNGEE. The V gene end was trimmed by 2 bases and the J gene end by 0 bases; junction bases not matched to a gene: 3. The CDR3 has 16 residues. The CDR3 region is CASSVGTGTNTGELFF. The CDR3 nucleotides read TGTGCCAGCAGCGTCGGGACAGGCACGAACACCGGGGAGCTGTTTTTT.

The V call is TRBV27, the J call TRBJ2-7; TRBD2 aligns across 8 bases. The CDR3 loop spans 11 amino acids. V trimming: 8 bases; J trimming: 8 bases; junction bases outside the gene matches: 5. Germline V lookup: CDR1 MNHEY, CDR2 SMNVEV (reference sequence). DNA of the CDR3: TGTGCCAGCGGGGCGGGGGGTAAGCAGTACTTC. Amino acid sequence: CASGAGGKQYF.

In its sample, this clonotype was seen many times. The chain couples TRBV12-3 or TRBV12-4 to TRBJ2-5; TRBD1 or TRBD2 may be the D gene (5 bases each). The CDR3 loop spans 13 amino acids. V was clipped by 3 bases and J by 5 bases, with 10 bases between them. The CDR3 DNA reads as TGTGCCAGCAGTTTGCAGGGCGGGGAGACCCAGTACTTC. This encodes CASSLQGGETQYF.

This clonotype was recorded a few times. The chain recombines TRBV24-1 with TRBJ2-4; D assignment may be TRBD1 or TRBD2 (5 bases each). Gene TRBJ2-7 matches the end of the DNA better, so the J call may be wrong. CDR1 is KGHDR, CDR2 SFDVKD, per germline. The CDR3 has 15 residues. The CDR3 here is CATSDPWDVVYEQYF. CDR3 DNA sequence: TGTGCCACCAGTGATCCCTGGGACGTCGTATACGAGCAGTACTTC.

The chain is built from TRBV27 and TRBJ2-7; perhaps TRBD1 as D (5 bases). CDR3 length: 15 residues. Looked up from germline, CDR1 is MNHEY and CDR2 is SMNVEV (reference sequence). Trimming left V 0 bases short and J 2 bases short, with 11 bases between. The chain's CDR3 is CASSLSTGRTYEQYF. DNA for the CDR3: TGTGCCAGCAGTTTATCTACAGGCCGGACCTACGAGCAGTACTTC.

On this clonotype itself: A much larger clone is a single base away; this may be a read error. The chain couples TRBV20-1 to TRBJ2-3; TRBD2 is a possible D gene (6 bases). Per the germline V gene, CDR1 is DFQATT and CDR2 is SNEGSKA (reference sequence). The V end was cut by 8 bases, the J end by 2 bases, with 20 bases between. This CDR3 contains 15 residues. CDR3 nucleotide sequence: TGCAGTCCGTGGCGGGGCTATTCTAACACAGATACGCAGTATTTT. This encodes CSPWRGYSNTDTQYF.

With regard to this clonotype: At one boundary the junction diverges from the germline segment, which might be a read error. The chain couples TRBV9 to TRBJ1-5, with TRBD1 matching 8 bases. CDR3 length: 15 amino acids. Germline V CDR1 and CDR2: SGDLS, YYNGEE. CDR3 bases: TGTGCCAGCAGCCCCGGGACAGGTAGCAATCAGCCCCAGCAGTTT. It specifies CASSPGTGSNQPQQF.

There are many counts of this clonotype. This chain uses TRBV29-1 with TRBJ2-1; D tentatively reads TRBD1 or TRBD2 (7 bases each). The V gene lost 7 bases and the J gene lost 5 bases, with 21 bases spanning the gap. The length of the CDR3 is 15 residues. The germline CDR1 and CDR2 sequences are SQVTM and ANQGSEA. CDR3: CSERGGDSLHNEQFF. The CDR3 DNA follows: TGCAGCGAGAGGGGGGGGGACAGTCTTCACAATGAGCAGTTCTTC.

This clonotype was detected only a few times. The CDR3 DNA reads TGCGCCAGCAGCTGGACTAGCGGGAGCGACAATGAGCAGTTCTTC. Protein sequence: CASSWTSGSDNEQFF. The chain links TRBV5-1 to TRBJ2-1, with TRBD2 matching 13 bases. This CDR3 contains 15 residues. Trimming took 3 bases from V and 5 from J; bases not matched to a gene: 2. CDR1 is SGHRS, CDR2 YFSETQ, per germline.

The J gene is TRBJ1-4, the V gene TRBV3-1; D is ambiguous. CDR1 is LGHDT and CDR2 is YNNKEL in the germline V gene (reference sequence). This CDR3 is built from 16 residues. Trimming removed 4 bases from V and 0 bases from J, with 12 bases in between. This CDR3 reads CASSRQPIATNEKLFF. The CDR3 DNA is TGTGCCAGCAGCCGCCAACCCATTGCAACTAATGAAAAACTGTTTTTT. The entire variable domain, with the rest obtained from reference TRBV3-1 and TRBJ1-4, is as follows: DTAVSQTPKYLVTQMGNDKSIKCEQNLGHDTMYWYKQDSKKFLKIMFSYNNKELIINETVPNRFSPKSPDKAHLNLHINSLELGDSAVYFCASSRQPIATNEKLFFGSGTQLSVL.

The chain carries TRBV14 and TRBJ1-2; D may be TRBD1 (5 bases). Between the trimmed V and J ends, which lost 0 bases and 4 bases, there was a span of 12 bases. Germline CDR1 SGHDN, CDR2 FVKESK. The length of the CDR3 is 15 residues. The CDR3 DNA follows: TGTGCCAGCAGCCAAGATTTCGGCAGGGCCTATGGCTACACCTTC. Translation: CASSQDFGRAYGYTF.

This clonotype occurred many times. This rearrangement joins TRBV29-1 to TRBJ2-5; 12 bases line up with TRBD2. Gene TRBJ2-7 matches the end of the DNA better, so the J call may be wrong. CDR3 size: 14 residues. CDR1 and CDR2 from the germline V gene are SQVTM and ANQGSEA. CDR3 sequence (DNA): TGCAGCGTTGAAGTAATGGGACTAGCGGGCGAGCAGTACTTC. Its translation: CSVEVMGLAGEQYF.

V and J are TRBV12-3 or TRBV12-4 and TRBJ2-6, with D possibly being TRBD2 (6 bases). The V end lost 5 bases, the J end lost 0 bases, and 11 bases lay between the germline ends. This CDR3 comprises 16 residues. CDR3 amino acids: CASSVVGLSGANVLTF. Written as DNA, the CDR3 is TGTGCCAGCAGTGTCGTGGGACTCTCTGGGGCCAACGTCCTGACTTTC.

This clonotype has more than one count but fewer than ten. This chain joins TRBV10-1 and TRBJ2-5, with D possibly matching TRBD2 (6 bases). Germline lookup yields CDR1 WNHNN and CDR2 SYGVQD (reference sequence). This CDR3 contains 15 residues. V shed 0 bases and J shed 5 bases, with 13 bases lying between them. CDR3 bases: TGCGCCAGCAGTGAGTCTACCGGCGGGGCGGAGACCCAGTACTTC. Protein product: CASSESTGGAETQYF.

Remarks on this clonotype: The junction shows a germline mismatch at one end, possibly a read error. The V and J genes are TRBV10-2 and TRBJ2-5; D possibly corresponds to TRBD1 (6 bases). The end of the DNA fits TRBJ2-7 better, so the J call may be wrong. This CDR3 is built from 13 residues. Germline V CDR1 and CDR2: WSHSY, SAAADI. The CDR3 coding sequence is TGTGCCAGCAGTGAGAGTCAGGGGCTCGAGCAGTACTTC. Translation: CASSESQGLEQYF.

This clonotype was seen just once. The chain couples TRBV5-5 to TRBJ1-1; 7 positions agree with TRBD1. Germline loops: CDR1 SGHKS, CDR2 YYEKEE (reference sequence). Trimming took 1 base from V and 7 from J; bases not matched to a gene: 7. This CDR3 has 14 residues. This chain's CDR3 is CASSLQGTDLEAFF. CDR3 sequence (DNA): TGTGCCAGCAGCTTGCAAGGGACAGACCTTGAAGCTTTCTTT.

The chain links TRBV7-6 to TRBJ1-1, with D unclear. Germline CDR1 and CDR2: SGHVS and FNYEAQ. The CDR3 extends over 13 amino acids. The germline V and J ends were trimmed by 5 bases and 4 bases, with 11 bases remaining between them. CDR3 bases: TGTGCCAGCAGCGCGCCCCGGGGCACTGAAGCTTTCTTT. The encoded protein is CASSAPRGTEAFF. Full variable domain (rest looked up from reference TRBV7-6 and TRBJ1-1): GAGVSQSPRYKVTKRGQDVALRCDPISGHVSLYWYRQALGQGPEFLTYFNYEAQQDKSGLPNDRFSAERPEGSISTLTIQRTEQRDSAMYRCASSAPRGTEAFFGQGTRLTVV.

This clonotype was counted between two and nine times. DNA of the CDR3: TGTGCCAGCAACCCTGACAGGAACTATGGCTACACCTTC. It translates to CASNPDRNYGYTF. V usage is TRBV6-1 and J usage is TRBJ1-2; tentatively, D is TRBD1 (6 bases). Per germline, CDR1 MNHNS and CDR2 SASEGT. V was clipped by 7 bases and J by 2 bases, with 11 bases between them. The length of the CDR3 is 13 residues.

This chain joins TRBV15 and TRBJ2-3, with D perhaps TRBD1 or TRBD2 (5 bases each). Looked up from germline, CDR1 is LNHNV and CDR2 is YYDKDF (reference sequence). The CDR3 consists of 13 residues. Trimming shortened V by 0 bases and J by 8 bases, and 9 bases separated the two germline ends. The CDR3 loop reads CATSRDRDGTQYF. The CDR3 coding sequence is TGTGCCACCAGCAGAGACAGGGACGGTACGCAGTATTTT.

The chain carries TRBV10-3 and TRBJ2-4; 8 bases are shared with TRBD1. The closer fit of TRBJ2-5 to the DNA end suggests the J call may be wrong. CDR3 length: 16 residues. In germline, CDR1 is ENHRY, CDR2 SYGVKD. The CDR3 protein is CAISGQSGTGSETQYF. The CDR3 bases are TGTGCCATCAGTGGACAGTCCGGGACAGGCTCCGAGACCCAGTACTTC.

The chain links TRBV20-1 to TRBJ1-2, with D hard to call. The CDR3 sequence is 11 residues long. V lost 6 bases and J 7 bases, leaving 12 bases between the germline ends. CDR1 and CDR2 (germline): DFQATT, SNEGSKA (reference sequence). DNA for the CDR3: TGCAGTGCCCTAGTTTGGGGTGGCTACACCTTC. Its protein is CSALVWGGYTF.

Concerning this clonotype itself: The junction differs from germline at one of its ends, possibly a read error. The V gene is TRBV6-5, the J gene TRBJ2-1; D is unclear. This CDR3 region has 17 residues. The germline V gene encodes CDR1 MNHEY and CDR2 SVGAGI. The chain's CDR3 is CVSSYSIPPSSYNEQFF. For the CDR3, the DNA is TGTGTCAGCAGTTACTCGATTCCTCCTAGCTCCTACAATGAGCAGTTCTTC.